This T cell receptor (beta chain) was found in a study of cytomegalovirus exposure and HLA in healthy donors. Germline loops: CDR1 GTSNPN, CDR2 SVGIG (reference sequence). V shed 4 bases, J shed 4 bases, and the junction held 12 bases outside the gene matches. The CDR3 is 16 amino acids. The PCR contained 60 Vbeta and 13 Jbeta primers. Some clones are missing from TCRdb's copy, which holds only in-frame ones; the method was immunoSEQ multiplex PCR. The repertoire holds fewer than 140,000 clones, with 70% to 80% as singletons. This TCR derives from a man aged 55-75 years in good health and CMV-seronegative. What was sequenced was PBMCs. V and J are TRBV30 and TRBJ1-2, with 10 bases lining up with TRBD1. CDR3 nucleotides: TGTGCCTGGAACCGAGACAGGGGGCTCTTTGGCTATGGCTACACCTTC. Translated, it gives CAWNRDRGLFGYGYTF. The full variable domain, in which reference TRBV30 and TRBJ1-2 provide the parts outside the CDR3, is SQTIHQWPATLVQPVGSPLSLECTVEGTSNPNLYWYRQAAGRGLQLLFYSVGIGQISSEVPQNLSASRPQDRQFILSSKKLLLSDSGFYLCAWNRDRGLFGYGYTFGSGTRLTVV.